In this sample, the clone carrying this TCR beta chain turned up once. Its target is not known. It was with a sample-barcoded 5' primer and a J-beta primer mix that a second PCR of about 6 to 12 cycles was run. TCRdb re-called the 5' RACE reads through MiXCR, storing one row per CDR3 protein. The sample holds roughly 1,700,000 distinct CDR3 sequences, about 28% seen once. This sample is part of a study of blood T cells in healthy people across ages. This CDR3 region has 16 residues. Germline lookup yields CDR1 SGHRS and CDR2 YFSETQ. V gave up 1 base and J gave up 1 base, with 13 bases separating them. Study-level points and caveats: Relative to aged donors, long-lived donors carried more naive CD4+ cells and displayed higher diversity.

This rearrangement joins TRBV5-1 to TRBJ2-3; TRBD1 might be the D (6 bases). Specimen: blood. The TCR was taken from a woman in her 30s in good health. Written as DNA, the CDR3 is TGCGCCAGCAGCTTGTCGACACAGGGTCGCACAGATACGCAGTATTTT. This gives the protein CASSLSTQGRTDTQYF.